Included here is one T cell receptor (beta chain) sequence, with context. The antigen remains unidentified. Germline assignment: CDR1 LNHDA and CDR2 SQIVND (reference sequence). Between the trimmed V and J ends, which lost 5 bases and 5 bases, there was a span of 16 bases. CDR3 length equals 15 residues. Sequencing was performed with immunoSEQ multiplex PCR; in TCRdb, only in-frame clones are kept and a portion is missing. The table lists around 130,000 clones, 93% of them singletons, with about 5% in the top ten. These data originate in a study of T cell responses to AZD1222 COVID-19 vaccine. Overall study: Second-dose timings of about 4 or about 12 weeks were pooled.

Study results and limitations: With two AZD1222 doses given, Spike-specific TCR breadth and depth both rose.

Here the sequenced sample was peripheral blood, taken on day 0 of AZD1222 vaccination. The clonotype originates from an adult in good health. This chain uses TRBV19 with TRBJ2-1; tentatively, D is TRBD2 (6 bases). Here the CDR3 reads CASSVTPGTHNEQFF. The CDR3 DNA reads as TGTGCCAGTAGTGTCACCCCCGGGACTCACAATGAGCAGTTCTTC.